This TCR beta chain was documented in a study of prognosis after radiotherapy for stage I lung cancer. Study context: Over 12 cases involved newly diagnosed primary stage I lung tumors, and roughly 5 involved oligometastatic NSCLC subsequent to surgical resection of the primary tumor. Radiotherapy was followed by distant metastases in a few patients, which appeared at a median of approximately 7 months; 15 patients showed no significant progression. The study, taken as a whole, reports: Unique TCR clone counts went down once patients had stereotactic body radiation therapy, median approximately 9,600 versus 7,200.

The V end was cut by 2 bases, the J end by 3 bases, with 11 bases between. The germline gives CDR1 LNHNV, CDR2 YYDKDF (reference sequence). The CDR3 extends over 15 amino acids. On this clonotype itself: Its antigen is undetermined. One base away lies a much larger clone, so this may be a sequencing read error.

Researchers used two-round multiplex PCR to amplify TCR beta CDR3 starting from genomic DNA. It was primers specific to each TRBV and TRBJ gene that first-round PCR used. TCRdb recomputed calls from the multiplex PCR reads with MiXCR, one row per CDR3 protein. The data show roughly 24,000 distinct CDR3 sequences, roughly 40% seen once. The gene calls are TRBV15 and TRBJ2-1; D might be TRBD1 (6 bases). The sample in question was PBMCs, obtained before or after stereotactic body radiation therapy (not recorded which). The origin of this receptor is a donor aged 50 or older with non-small cell lung cancer. CDR3 sequence reads: CATSRKRDIYNEQFF. In nucleotides, the CDR3 is TGTGCCACCAGCAGAAAACGGGACATCTACAATGAGCAGTTCTTC.